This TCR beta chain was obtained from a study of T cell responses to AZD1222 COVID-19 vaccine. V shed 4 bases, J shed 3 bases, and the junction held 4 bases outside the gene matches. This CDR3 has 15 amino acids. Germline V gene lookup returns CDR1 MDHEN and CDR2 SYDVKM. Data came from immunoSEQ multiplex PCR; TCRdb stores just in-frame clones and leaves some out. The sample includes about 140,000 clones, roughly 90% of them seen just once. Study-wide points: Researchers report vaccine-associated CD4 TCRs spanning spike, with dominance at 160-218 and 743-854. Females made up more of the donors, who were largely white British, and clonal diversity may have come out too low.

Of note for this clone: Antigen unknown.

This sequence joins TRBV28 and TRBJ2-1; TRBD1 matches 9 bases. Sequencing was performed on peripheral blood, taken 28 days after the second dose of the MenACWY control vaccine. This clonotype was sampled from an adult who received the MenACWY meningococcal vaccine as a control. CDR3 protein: CASSWDRAIYNEQFF. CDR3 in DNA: TGTGCCAGCAGTTGGGACAGGGCCATCTACAATGAGCAGTTCTTC.